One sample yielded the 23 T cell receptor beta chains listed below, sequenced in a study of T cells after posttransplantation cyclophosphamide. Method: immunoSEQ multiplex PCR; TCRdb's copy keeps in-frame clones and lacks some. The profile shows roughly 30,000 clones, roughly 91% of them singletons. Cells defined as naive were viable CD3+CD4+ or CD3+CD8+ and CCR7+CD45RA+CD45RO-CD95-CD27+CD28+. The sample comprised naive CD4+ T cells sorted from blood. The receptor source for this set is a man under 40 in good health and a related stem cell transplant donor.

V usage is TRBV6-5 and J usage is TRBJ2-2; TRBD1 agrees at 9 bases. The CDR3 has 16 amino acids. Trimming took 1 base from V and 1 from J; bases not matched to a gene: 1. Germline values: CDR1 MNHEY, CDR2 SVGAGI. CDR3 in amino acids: CASSYWTGVNTGELFF. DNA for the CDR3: TGTGCCAGCAGTTACTGGACAGGGGTGAACACCGGGGAGCTGTTTTTT.

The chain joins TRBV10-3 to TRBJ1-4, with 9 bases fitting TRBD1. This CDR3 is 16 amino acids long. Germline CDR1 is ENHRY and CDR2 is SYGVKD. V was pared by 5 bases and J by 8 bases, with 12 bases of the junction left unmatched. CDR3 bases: TGTGCCATCAGTCAACTTTCCGGGACAGGGAAGGAAAAACTGTTTTTT. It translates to CAISQLSGTGKEKLFF.

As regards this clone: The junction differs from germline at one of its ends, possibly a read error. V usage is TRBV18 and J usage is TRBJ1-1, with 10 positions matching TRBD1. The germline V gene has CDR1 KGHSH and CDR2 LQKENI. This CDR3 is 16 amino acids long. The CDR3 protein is CASSPPGQGLKTEAFF. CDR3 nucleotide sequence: TGTGCCAGCTCACCACCGGGACAGGGGTTGAAGACTGAAGCTTTCTTT.

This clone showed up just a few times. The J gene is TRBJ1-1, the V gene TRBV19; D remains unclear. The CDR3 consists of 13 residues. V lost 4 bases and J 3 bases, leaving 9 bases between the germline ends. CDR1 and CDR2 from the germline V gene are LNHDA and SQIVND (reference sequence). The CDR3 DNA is TGTGCCAGTAGTACGACGGGATACACTGAAGCTTTCTTT. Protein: CASSTTGYTEAFF.

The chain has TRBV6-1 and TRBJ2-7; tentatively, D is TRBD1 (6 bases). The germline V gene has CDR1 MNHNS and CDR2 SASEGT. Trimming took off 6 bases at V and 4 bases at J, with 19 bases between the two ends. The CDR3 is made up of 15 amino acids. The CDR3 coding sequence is TGTGCCAGCAGGGGACACAGTGCTACCTTTTACGAGCAGTACTTC. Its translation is CASRGHSATFYEQYF.

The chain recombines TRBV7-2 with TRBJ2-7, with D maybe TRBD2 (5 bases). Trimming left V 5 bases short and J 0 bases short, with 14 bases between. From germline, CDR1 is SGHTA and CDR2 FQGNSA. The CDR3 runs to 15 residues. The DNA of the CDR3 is TGTGCCAGCAGCCCCAGCGGAACCCACTCCTACGAGCAGTACTTC. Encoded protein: CASSPSGTHSYEQYF. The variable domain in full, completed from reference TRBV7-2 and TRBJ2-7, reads GAGVSQSPSNKVTEKGKDVELRCDPISGHTALYWYRQSLGQGLEFLIYFQGNSAPDKSGLPSDRFSAERTGGSVSTLTIQRTQQEDSAVYLCASSPSGTHSYEQYFGPGTRLTVT.

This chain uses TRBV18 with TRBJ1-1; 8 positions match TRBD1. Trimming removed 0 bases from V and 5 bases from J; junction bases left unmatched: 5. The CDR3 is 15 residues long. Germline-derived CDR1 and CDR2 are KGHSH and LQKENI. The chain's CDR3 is CASSPPAGGYTEAFF. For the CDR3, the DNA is TGTGCCAGCTCACCACCAGCAGGGGGCTATACTGAAGCTTTCTTT.

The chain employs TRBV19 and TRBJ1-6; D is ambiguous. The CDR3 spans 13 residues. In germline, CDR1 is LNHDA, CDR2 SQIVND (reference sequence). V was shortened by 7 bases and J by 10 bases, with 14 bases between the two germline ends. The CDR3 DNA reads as TGTGCCAGTACCCGGGGTCTAGAGTCACCCCTCCACTTT. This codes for CASTRGLESPLHF.

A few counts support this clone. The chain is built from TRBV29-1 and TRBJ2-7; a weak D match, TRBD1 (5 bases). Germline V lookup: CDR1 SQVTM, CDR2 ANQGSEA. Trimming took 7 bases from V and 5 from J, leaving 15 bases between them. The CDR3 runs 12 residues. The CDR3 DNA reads TGCAGCGGATCGACAGTAATCAACGAGCAGTACTTC. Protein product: CSGSTVINEQYF.

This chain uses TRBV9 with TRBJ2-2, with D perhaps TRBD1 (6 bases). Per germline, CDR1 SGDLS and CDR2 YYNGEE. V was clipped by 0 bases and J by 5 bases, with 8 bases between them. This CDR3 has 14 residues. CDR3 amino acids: CASSVVTGTGELFF. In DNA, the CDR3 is TGTGCCAGCAGCGTAGTTACAGGGACCGGGGAGCTGTTTTTT.

CDR3 loop: CASSPTAGRTRRYF. DNA of the CDR3: TGTGCCAGCAGCCCGACGGCGGGCAGGACCAGACGGTACTTC. The chain employs TRBV7-9 and TRBJ2-7; possibly TRBD2 for D (5 bases). CDR1 is SEHNR and CDR2 is FQNEAQ in the germline V gene (reference sequence). This CDR3 region has 14 residues. V was clipped by 5 bases and J by 12 bases, with 23 bases between them.

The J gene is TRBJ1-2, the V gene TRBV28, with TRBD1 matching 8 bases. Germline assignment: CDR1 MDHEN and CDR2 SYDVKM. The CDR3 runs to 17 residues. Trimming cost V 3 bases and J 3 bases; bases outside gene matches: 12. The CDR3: CASSLWALRGLDYGYTF. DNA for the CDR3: TGTGCCAGCAGTTTGTGGGCCCTCAGGGGGCTGGACTATGGCTACACCTTC.

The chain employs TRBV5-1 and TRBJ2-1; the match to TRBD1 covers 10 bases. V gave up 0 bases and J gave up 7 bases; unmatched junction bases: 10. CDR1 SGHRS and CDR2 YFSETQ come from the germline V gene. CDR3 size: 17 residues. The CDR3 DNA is TGCGCCAGCAGCTTGGCCCTCATGGACAGGGGGGGAAATGAGCAGTTCTTC. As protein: CASSLALMDRGGNEQFF.

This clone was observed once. In DNA form, the CDR3 reads TGTGCCAGCAGCCAAGAAGGGAGGGGCCTTTCCTACGAGCAGTACTTC. Protein: CASSQEGRGLSYEQYF. The V gene is TRBV4-2, the J gene TRBJ2-7; 7 bases line up with TRBD2. The CDR3 totals 16 residues. Germline V CDR1 and CDR2: LGHNA, YNFKEQ. V lost 0 bases and J lost 1; bases outside the gene matches: 6.

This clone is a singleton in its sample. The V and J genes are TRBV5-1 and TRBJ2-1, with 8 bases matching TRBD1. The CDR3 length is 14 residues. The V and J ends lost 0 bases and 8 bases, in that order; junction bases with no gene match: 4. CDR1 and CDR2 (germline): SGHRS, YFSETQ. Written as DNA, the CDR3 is TGCGCCAGCAGCTTGGGGGGACAGGTTGATGAGCAGTTCTTC. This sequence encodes CASSLGGQVDEQFF.

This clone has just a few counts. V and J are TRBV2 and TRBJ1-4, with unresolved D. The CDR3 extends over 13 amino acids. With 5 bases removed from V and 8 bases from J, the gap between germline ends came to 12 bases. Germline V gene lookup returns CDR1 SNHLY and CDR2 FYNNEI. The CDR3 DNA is TGTGCCAGCAGTTACTCAATTTTGGAAAAACTGTTTTTT. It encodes CASSYSILEKLFF.

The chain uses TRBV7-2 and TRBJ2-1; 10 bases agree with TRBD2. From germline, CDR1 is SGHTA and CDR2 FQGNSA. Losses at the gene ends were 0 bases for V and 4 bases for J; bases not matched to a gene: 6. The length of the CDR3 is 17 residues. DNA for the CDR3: TGTGCCAGCAGCTTAGCGGACGCTAGCGGGGGATACAATGAGCAGTTCTTC. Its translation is CASSLADASGGYNEQFF.

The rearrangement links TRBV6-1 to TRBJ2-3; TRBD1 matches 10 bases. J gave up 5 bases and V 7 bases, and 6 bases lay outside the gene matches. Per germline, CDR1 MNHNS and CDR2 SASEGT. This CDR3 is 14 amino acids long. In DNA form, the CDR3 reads TGTGCCAGCACCCGACAGGGGGCTGGAGATACGCAGTATTTT. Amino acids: CASTRQGAGDTQYF.

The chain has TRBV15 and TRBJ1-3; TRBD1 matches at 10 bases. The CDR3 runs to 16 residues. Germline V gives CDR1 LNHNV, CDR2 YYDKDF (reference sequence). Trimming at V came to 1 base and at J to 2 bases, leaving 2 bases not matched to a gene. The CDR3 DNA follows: TGTGCCACCAGCAGAGGCGGACAGGGGGCTGGAAACACCATATATTTT. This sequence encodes CATSRGGQGAGNTIYF.

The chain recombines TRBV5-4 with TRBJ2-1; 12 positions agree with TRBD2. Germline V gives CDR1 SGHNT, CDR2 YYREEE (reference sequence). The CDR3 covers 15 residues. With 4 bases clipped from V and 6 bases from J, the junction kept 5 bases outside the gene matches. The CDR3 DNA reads TGTGCCAGCAGCACGGGACTAGCGGGTATCAATGAGCAGTTCTTC. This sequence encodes CASSTGLAGINEQFF.

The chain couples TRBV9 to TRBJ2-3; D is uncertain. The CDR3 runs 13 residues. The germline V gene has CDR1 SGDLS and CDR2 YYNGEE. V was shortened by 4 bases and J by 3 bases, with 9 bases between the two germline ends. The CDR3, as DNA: TGTGCCAGCAGCCCCGGTCAAACAGATACGCAGTATTTT. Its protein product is CASSPGQTDTQYF.

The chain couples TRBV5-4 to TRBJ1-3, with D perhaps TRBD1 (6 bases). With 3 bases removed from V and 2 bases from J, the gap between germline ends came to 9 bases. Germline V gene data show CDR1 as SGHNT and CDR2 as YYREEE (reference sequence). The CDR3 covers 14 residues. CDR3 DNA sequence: TGTGCCAGCAGCTCACCAGGGGCTGGAAACACCATATATTTT. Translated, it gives CASSSPGAGNTIYF.

The CDR3 DNA follows: TGTGCCAGCAGCCAAGGCCCAACTAGCGGGTTGAGGGGCGAGCAGTACTTC. As protein: CASSQGPTSGLRGEQYF. This rearrangement joins TRBV4-2 to TRBJ2-7; 9 bases align to TRBD2. The CDR3 sequence is 17 residues long. The V gene's germline CDR1 is LGHNA and CDR2 YNFKEQ. The trim removed 1 base at V and 6 bases at J, leaving 13 bases unmatched.